Shown below are 29 T cell receptor beta chains from a single sample sequenced in a study of T-cell memory formation after mild COVID-19. TCRdb recomputed calls from the 5' RACE reads with MiXCR, one row per CDR3 protein. In the table there are around 510,000 distinct CDR3 sequences, roughly 22% of which are singletons. Sequenced sample: PBMCs or a T cell subset sorted from them (not recorded which). These receptors originate from an adult woman who had mild COVID-19 (a few samples of this study predate the infection). Cell type and time point are not known.

V is TRBV12-3 or TRBV12-4 and J is TRBJ1-5; D is uncertain. The V end lost 3 bases, the J end lost 5 bases, and 11 bases lay between the germline ends. The CDR3 covers 14 residues. The CDR3 loop is CASSFRGQDQPQHF. The CDR3 DNA reads TGTGCCAGCAGTTTCCGGGGTCAGGATCAGCCCCAGCATTTT.

The chain links TRBV4-1 to TRBJ1-5, with no clear D. The CDR3 runs 15 residues. Deletions cut 0 bases from V and 2 bases from J, with 8 bases between. From germline, CDR1 is MGHRA and CDR2 YSYEKL. Here the CDR3 reads CASSQERVGNQPQHF. The CDR3 region has the DNA TGCGCCAGCAGCCAAGAACGGGTGGGCAATCAGCCCCAGCATTTT.

The gene calls are TRBV12-3 or TRBV12-4 and TRBJ1-2; 8 nucleotides match TRBD1. The CDR3 covers 15 residues. Trimming cost V 6 bases and J 3 bases; bases outside gene matches: 9. The CDR3, as DNA: TGTGCCAGCAGCCCTCCGGGACAGGCGGACTATGGCTACACCTTC. This encodes CASSPPGQADYGYTF.

J is TRBJ1-1 and V is TRBV4-1, with D unclear. The CDR3 totals 12 residues. V lost 0 bases, J lost 9 bases, and 8 bases lay in between. Per germline, CDR1 MGHRA and CDR2 YSYEKL. The chain's CDR3 is CASSQEGIQAFF. The CDR3 DNA follows: TGCGCCAGCAGCCAAGAAGGGATTCAAGCTTTCTTT.

The CDR3 spells CASRQTTGVHGYTF. CDR3 coding DNA: TGTGCCAGCAGGCAAACTACAGGGGTTCATGGCTACACCTTC. This sequence joins TRBV7-9 and TRBJ1-2; TRBD1 agrees at 7 bases. In germline, CDR1 is SEHNR, CDR2 FQNEAQ (reference sequence). The CDR3 length is 14 residues. V gave up 6 bases and J gave up 6 bases; unmatched junction bases: 10.

In this sample, this clonotype turned up a few times. The chain carries TRBV20-1 and TRBJ2-3, with D perhaps matching TRBD1 (5 bases). Germline-derived CDR1 and CDR2 are DFQATT and SNEGSKA (reference sequence). Between the trimmed V and J ends, which lost 7 bases and 6 bases, there was a span of 20 bases. The CDR3 extends over 14 amino acids. The CDR3 DNA follows: TGCAGTGTGACGGACACCCCGGTTGGGGATACGCAGTATTTT. It yields the protein CSVTDTPVGDTQYF.

The gene calls are TRBV5-4 and TRBJ2-7; the match to TRBD2 covers 10 bases. The CDR3 has 15 amino acids. V trimming: 4 bases; J trimming: 1 base; junction bases outside the gene matches: 5. Per germline, CDR1 SGHNT and CDR2 YYREEE (reference sequence). CDR3 in DNA: TGTGCCAGCAGCCCTAGCGGGAGCCTTTCCTACGAGCAGTACTTC. This encodes CASSPSGSLSYEQYF.

The chain combines TRBV2 with TRBJ2-5, with 8 bases that match TRBD1. Unmatched junction bases numbered 2, after V lost 6 bases and J lost 2 bases. CDR1 is SNHLY and CDR2 is FYNNEI in the germline V gene. This CDR3 region has 13 residues. CDR3 in DNA: TGTGCCAGCAGGAGGGACAGGCAAGAGACCCAGTACTTC. Amino acid sequence: CASRRDRQETQYF. Full variable domain (missing parts from reference TRBV2 and TRBJ2-5): EPEVTQTPSHQVTQMGQEVILRCVPISNHLYFYWYRQILGQKVEFLVSFYNNEISEKSEIFDDQFSVERPDGSNFTLKIRSTKLEDSAMYFCASRRDRQETQYFGPGTRLLVL.

This clonotype has just a few counts. V usage is TRBV20-1 and J usage is TRBJ2-3; no reliable D call. Germline values: CDR1 DFQATT, CDR2 SNEGSKA (reference sequence). The V end lost 6 bases, the J end lost 5 bases, and 9 bases lay between the germline ends. This CDR3 has 11 residues. CDR3 nucleotide sequence: TGCAGTGCCCGGAGAATAGATACGCAGTATTTT. Translated, it gives CSARRIDTQYF.

The chain carries TRBV18 and TRBJ2-1; the match to TRBD2 covers 14 bases. Germline CDR1 is KGHSH and CDR2 is LQKENI. CDR3 size: 16 residues. The V and J ends lost 0 bases and 13 bases, in that order; junction bases with no gene match: 8. CDR3 in amino acids: CASSPPGLAGEWNQFF. The CDR3 DNA reads TGTGCCAGCTCACCACCGGGACTAGCGGGAGAATGGAATCAGTTCTTC.

This clonotype showed up just a few times. The gene calls are TRBV10-3 and TRBJ1-5; no firm D call. Per germline, CDR1 ENHRY and CDR2 SYGVKD. V lost 9 bases and J lost 4, with 16 bases in between. CDR3 length equals 14 residues. The chain's CDR3 is CAISREAKNQPQHF. The CDR3 coding sequence is TGTGCCATTTCCCGGGAGGCGAAAAATCAGCCCCAGCATTTT.

J is TRBJ1-1 and V is TRBV7-8; D uncertain. The CDR3 is made up of 17 amino acids. The germline V gene encodes CDR1 SGHVS and CDR2 FQNEAQ. V was trimmed by 5 bases and J by 1 base, leaving 20 bases between them. CDR3 amino acids: CASSPHVGLRKNTEAFF. CDR3 DNA sequence: TGTGCCAGCAGCCCCCATGTAGGGTTGAGGAAGAACACTGAAGCTTTCTTT.

J is TRBJ2-7 and V is TRBV12-3 or TRBV12-4; 12 bases are a match to TRBD2. The CDR3 contains 15 residues. The junction had 9 bases not matched to a gene; V was cut back by 6 bases and J by 6 bases. The DNA for the CDR3 is TGTGCCAGCAGCCCAAGGACTAGCGGGGATTCCGAGCAGTACTTC. Translating it yields CASSPRTSGDSEQYF.

The chain combines TRBV6-5 with TRBJ1-1; no firm D call. Germline CDR1 and CDR2: MNHEY and SVGAGI. V lost 3 bases, J lost 6 bases, and 11 bases lay in between. The CDR3 consists of 13 residues. The CDR3 sequence is CASSYWDNAEAFF. The CDR3 DNA is TGTGCCAGCAGTTATTGGGATAACGCTGAAGCTTTCTTT.

This clonotype was detected only a few times. CDR3 amino acids: CASSHGTGGTYEQYF. CDR3 coding DNA: TGTGCCAGCAGCCACGGGACAGGGGGTACCTACGAGCAGTACTTC. The chain joins TRBV6-2 or TRBV6-3 to TRBJ2-7, with TRBD1 identical over 11 bases. Trimming removed 6 bases from V and 2 bases from J; junction bases left unmatched: 6. The length of the CDR3 is 15 residues. The germline V gene encodes CDR1 MNHEY and CDR2 SVGEGT.

The chain employs TRBV12-3 or TRBV12-4 and TRBJ2-3; 7 nucleotides agree with TRBD2. The CDR3 is 14 residues long. The J segment lost 0 bases and the V segment lost 6 bases, leaving 3 bases of the junction unmatched. The CDR3 region is CASRRDYSTDTQYF. CDR3 nucleotide sequence: TGTGCCAGCAGACGGGACTATAGCACAGATACGCAGTATTTT.

This chain links TRBV19 with TRBJ1-2; D possibly corresponds to TRBD1 (6 bases). Germline CDR1 reads LNHDA; CDR2 reads SQIVND (reference sequence). The CDR3 sequence is 12 residues long. The V gene lost 11 bases and the J gene lost 4 bases, with 14 bases spanning the gap. The CDR3 loop reads CASDRRGYGYTF. For the CDR3, the DNA is TGTGCCTCGGACAGAAGAGGCTATGGCTACACCTTC.

The chain combines TRBV19 with TRBJ2-2; D assignment may be TRBD1 or TRBD2 (6 bases each). Germline V lookup: CDR1 LNHDA, CDR2 SQIVND (reference sequence). Trimming took 7 bases from V and 3 from J, leaving 15 bases between them. This CDR3 region has 15 residues. CDR3 loop: CASTSGGGYTGELFF. The CDR3 bases are TGTGCCAGTACCTCAGGAGGGGGTTACACCGGGGAGCTGTTTTTT.

The genes are TRBV14 and TRBJ2-2; 9 bases agree with TRBD1. Germline loops: CDR1 SGHDN, CDR2 FVKESK. The CDR3 loop spans 17 amino acids. The V and J ends lost 0 bases and 2 bases, in that order; junction bases with no gene match: 4. CDR3 in amino acids: CASSQDRGQGNTGELFF. Here the CDR3 DNA reads TGTGCCAGCAGCCAAGATCGGGGACAGGGTAACACCGGGGAGCTGTTTTTT.

V usage is TRBV7-9 and J usage is TRBJ2-7; weak D call: TRBD2 (6 bases). Germline CDR1 reads SEHNR; CDR2 reads FQNEAQ (reference sequence). The CDR3 is made up of 13 amino acids. V shed 8 bases and J shed 4 bases, with 15 bases lying between them. The CDR3 here is CASSGSENYEQYF. CDR3 nucleotides: TGTGCCAGCTCCGGGAGTGAGAATTACGAGCAGTACTTC. Combining the CDR3 with reference TRBV7-9 and TRBJ2-7 gives the whole variable domain DTGVSQNPRHKITKRGQNVTFRCDPISEHNRLYWYRQTLGQGPEFLTYFQNEAQLEKSRLLSDRFSAERPKGSFSTLEIQRTEQGDSAMYLCASSGSENYEQYFGPGTRLTVT.

This clonotype was picked up a small number of times. Written as DNA, the CDR3 is TGTGCCAGCAGCGCCGGGACAGGGGGCGCCCCGGATACGCAGTATTTT. Translating it yields CASSAGTGGAPDTQYF. The chain couples TRBV13 to TRBJ2-3; TRBD1 matches 12 bases. The CDR3 is 16 amino acids. The trim removed 5 bases at V and 6 bases at J, leaving 9 bases unmatched. The V gene's germline CDR1 is PRHDT and CDR2 FYEKMQ (reference sequence).

At least ten counts were recorded for this clonotype. The chain links TRBV20-1 to TRBJ1-1; 12 positions agree with TRBD1. The CDR3 has 15 residues. V dropped 5 bases and J dropped 5; count of bases not matched to a gene: 9. In germline, CDR1 is DFQATT, CDR2 SNEGSKA (reference sequence). CDR3 sequence (DNA): TGCAGTGCTGGGACAGGGGGCGGTTTCGGTACTGAAGCTTTCTTT. This gives the protein CSAGTGGGFGTEAFF.

The rearrangement joins TRBV30 to TRBJ2-3; D ambiguous. The V gene's germline CDR1 is GTSNPN and CDR2 SVGIG (reference sequence). V lost 2 bases, J lost 0 bases, and 6 bases lay in between. The CDR3 totals 13 residues. The CDR3 sequence is CAWSITSTDTQYF. Written as DNA, the CDR3 is TGTGCCTGGAGTATAACTAGCACAGATACGCAGTATTTT.

This clonotype was counted only a few times. The V gene is TRBV7-9, the J gene TRBJ1-4; D is possibly TRBD1 (5 bases). This CDR3 is built from 13 residues. Germline CDR1 reads SEHNR; CDR2 reads FQNEAQ (reference sequence). Trimming took off 1 base at V and 6 bases at J, with 6 bases between the two ends. CDR3 bases: TGTGCCAGCAGCTTAGGACAGTATGAAAAACTGTTTTTT. Amino acids: CASSLGQYEKLFF.

V gene TRBV4-2 combines with J gene TRBJ2-1, with a weak D call TRBD2 (5 bases). Per the germline V gene, CDR1 is LGHNA and CDR2 is YNFKEQ. V lost 2 bases and J 0 bases, leaving 20 bases between the germline ends. This CDR3 region has 19 residues. CDR3 sequence: CASSQIGFDAGSSYNEQFF. DNA for the CDR3: TGTGCCAGCAGCCAAATCGGATTTGATGCTGGGAGCTCCTACAATGAGCAGTTCTTC.

The chain couples TRBV20-1 to TRBJ1-6, with D possibly TRBD1 on 6 matching bases. Germline-derived CDR1 and CDR2 are DFQATT and SNEGSKA (reference sequence). The CDR3 contains 15 residues. Deletions cut 6 bases from V and 7 bases from J, with 19 bases between. This CDR3 reads CSALAEGTSNSPLHF. The CDR3 nucleotides are TGCAGTGCCCTTGCTGAAGGGACATCCAATTCACCCCTCCACTTT.

The rearrangement links TRBV24-1 to TRBJ2-5, with 13 positions matching TRBD2. V shed 2 bases and J 5 bases; nucleotides not matched to a gene: 4. Germline V lookup: CDR1 KGHDR, CDR2 SFDVKD. CDR3 size: 16 residues. The CDR3 is CATSDSGLAGWETQYF. The DNA for the CDR3 is TGTGCCACCAGTGATTCGGGACTAGCGGGATGGGAGACCCAGTACTTC.

The V gene is TRBV20-1, the J gene TRBJ2-1, with 8 bases lining up with TRBD2. The length of the CDR3 is 17 residues. The V gene end was trimmed by 0 bases and the J gene end by 3 bases; junction bases not matched to a gene: 10. Looked up from germline, CDR1 is DFQATT and CDR2 is SNEGSKA (reference sequence). CDR3 amino acids: CSARDQRRGGFYNEQFF. Written as DNA, the CDR3 is TGCAGTGCTAGAGATCAAAGACGGGGGGGCTTCTACAATGAGCAGTTCTTC.

This clonotype was detected ten times or more. V is TRBV12-3 or TRBV12-4 and J is TRBJ1-1, with D unresolved. The length of the CDR3 is 13 residues. V was pared by 6 bases and J by 2 bases, with 10 bases between. The CDR3 DNA sequence: TGTGCCAGCAGCAAGGGCCGAAACACTGAAGCTTTCTTT. Residues: CASSKGRNTEAFF.